These 5 T cell receptor beta chains originate from one sample sequenced in a study of T-cell memory formation after mild COVID-19. TCRdb re-called the 5' RACE reads through MiXCR, storing one row per CDR3 protein. Of about 560,000 distinct CDR3 sequences in the sample, approximately 15% are singletons; the top ten hold about 8.1%. Sequencing was performed on PBMCs or a T cell subset sorted from them (not recorded which). Receptor source: an adult woman who had mild COVID-19 (a few samples of this study predate the infection). Cell type and time point are not known.

This chain links TRBV7-8 with TRBJ1-2, with D uncertain. CDR1 is SGHVS, CDR2 FQNEAQ, per germline. There are 12 residues in the CDR3. V lost 8 bases and J lost 7, with 14 bases in between. The CDR3: CASGLRVGGYTF. In nucleotides, the CDR3 is TGTGCCAGCGGCCTCCGGGTTGGTGGCTACACCTTC.

The chain employs TRBV7-3 and TRBJ2-1, with TRBD2 matching over 8 bases. CDR3 length equals 14 residues. Trimming cost V 0 bases and J 8 bases; bases outside gene matches: 3. Per germline, CDR1 SGHTA and CDR2 FQGTGA. CDR3 coding DNA: TGTGCCAGCAGCTTAACCGGGGGGGCCGATGAGCAGTTCTTC. It codes for CASSLTGGADEQFF.

In its sample, this clonotype was seen a few times. The V gene is TRBV19, the J gene TRBJ1-1; 9 nucleotides align to TRBD1. The CDR3 sequence is 15 residues long. V was pared by 1 base and J by 4 bases, with 4 bases of the junction left unmatched. Germline CDR1 reads LNHDA; CDR2 reads SQIVND (reference sequence). CDR3 region: CASSIVGQGGTEAFF. The DNA for the CDR3 is TGTGCCAGTAGTATAGTGGGACAGGGTGGCACTGAAGCTTTCTTT.

In its sample, this clonotype was seen many times. The rearrangement links TRBV5-1 to TRBJ2-7; tentatively, D is TRBD1 or TRBD2 (5 bases each). CDR3 length: 15 amino acids. In germline, CDR1 is SGHRS, CDR2 YFSETQ. V gave up 0 bases and J gave up 0 bases, with 10 bases separating them. The CDR3 region is CASSLGGTSSYEQYF. In DNA form, the CDR3 reads TGCGCCAGCAGCTTGGGGGGGACGAGCTCCTACGAGCAGTACTTC.

The rearrangement links TRBV24-1 to TRBJ1-5; the D gene is possibly TRBD1 (5 bases). Trimming took off 4 bases at V and 4 bases at J, with 7 bases between the two ends. CDR1 is KGHDR, CDR2 SFDVKD, per germline. CDR3 length: 13 amino acids. The CDR3 DNA follows: TGTGCCACCAGTGAGGGGGGGAATCAGCCCCAGCATTTT. It codes for CATSEGGNQPQHF.